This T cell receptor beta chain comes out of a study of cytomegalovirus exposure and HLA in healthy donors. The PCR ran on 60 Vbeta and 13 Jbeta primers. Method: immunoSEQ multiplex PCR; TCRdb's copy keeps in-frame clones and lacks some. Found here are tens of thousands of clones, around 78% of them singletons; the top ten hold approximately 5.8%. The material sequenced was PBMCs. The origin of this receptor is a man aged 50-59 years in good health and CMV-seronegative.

CDR3 nucleotides: TGTGCCAGCAGTGACGGGATTGCGTACACTGAAGCTTTCTTT. Protein product: CASSDGIAYTEAFF. The chain carries TRBV25-1 and TRBJ1-1; D not certain. Germline V gene data show CDR1 as MGHDK and CDR2 as SYGVNS. The CDR3 is 14 residues long. Between the trimmed V and J ends, which lost 3 bases and 3 bases, there was a span of 11 bases.